Listed here are 25 T cell receptor beta chains from one sample, sequenced in a study of graft-versus-host responses after intestinal transplantation. Sequencing used immunoSEQ multiplex PCR; TCRdb keeps in-frame clones, though not all of them. The sample has more than 20,000 clones; 75% to 90% are singletons. The sample was PBMCs, taken 65 to 70 days after intestinal transplantation. All receptors come from a human patient who received an intestinal transplant, so some T cells may come from the graft donor.

The chain combines TRBV6-6 with TRBJ2-5; 8 bases fit TRBD1. The DNA matches TRBJ2-7 better at its end, which makes the J call doubtful. The CDR3 sequence is 15 residues long. Germline CDR1 and CDR2: MNHNY and SVGAGI (reference sequence). The CDR3 DNA reads as TGTGCCAGCTGGGGGCCCGACAGGGGCACCTACGAGCAGTACTTC. Amino acids: CASWGPDRGTYEQYF.

This clone was observed once. The chain carries TRBV15 and TRBJ2-7, with a tentative D call TRBD1 (6 bases). Germline V CDR1 and CDR2: LNHNV, YYDKDF (reference sequence). V lost 4 bases and J 1 base, leaving 8 bases between the germline ends. The CDR3 runs to 13 residues. The CDR3 sequence is CATSTGTSYEQYF. CDR3 sequence (DNA): TGTGCCACCAGCACAGGGACATCCTACGAGCAGTACTTC.

This clone was observed once. This sequence joins TRBV19 and TRBJ2-1; D remains unclear. The germline V and J ends were trimmed by 2 bases and 3 bases, with 5 bases remaining between them. The CDR3 is made up of 13 amino acids. Germline V gene lookup returns CDR1 LNHDA and CDR2 SQIVND (reference sequence). This chain's CDR3 is CASSITSYNEQFF. In nucleotides, the CDR3 is TGTGCCAGTAGTATAACCAGCTACAATGAGCAGTTCTTC.

The rearrangement links TRBV9 to TRBJ2-1; 13 nucleotides align to TRBD2. V shed 4 bases, J shed 5 bases, and the junction held 6 bases outside the gene matches. Germline CDR1 is SGDLS and CDR2 is YYNGEE. This CDR3 has 16 amino acids. The CDR3 loop is CASSSLGLAGNNEQFF. The CDR3 DNA is TGTGCCAGCAGCTCATTGGGACTAGCGGGGAACAATGAGCAGTTCTTC.

The chain employs TRBV6-4 and TRBJ2-1; 10 bases fit TRBD2. Trimming took 6 bases from V and 8 from J; bases not matched to a gene: 7. Per germline, CDR1 MRHNA and CDR2 SNTAGT. This CDR3 has 14 amino acids. CDR3 in DNA: TGTGCCAGCAGCAGCAGCGGGGGGGCGGATGAGCAGTTCTTC. Translating gives CASSSSGGADEQFF.

The chain is built from TRBV4-3 and TRBJ2-7; possible D gene TRBD1, 6 bases. The CDR3 has 13 amino acids. The V end lost 4 bases, the J end lost 1 base, and 8 bases lay between the germline ends. Germline values: CDR1 LGHNA, CDR2 YSLEER. CDR3 sequence: CASSPGESYEQYF. DNA for the CDR3: TGCGCCAGCAGCCCAGGGGAGTCCTACGAGCAGTACTTC.

The V call is TRBV12-5, the J call TRBJ2-5, with 10 bases identical to TRBD1. Looked up from germline, CDR1 is LGHNT and CDR2 is FRNRAP. V dropped 0 bases and J dropped 2; count of bases not matched to a gene: 3. This CDR3 spans 16 amino acids. CDR3 in amino acids: CASGLVRGQGQETQYF. CDR3 DNA sequence: TGTGCTAGTGGTTTGGTACGGGGACAGGGGCAAGAGACCCAGTACTTC.

The rearrangement links TRBV7-8 to TRBJ2-1; TRBD2 agrees at 12 bases. In germline, CDR1 is SGHVS, CDR2 FQNEAQ. The CDR3 consists of 20 residues. J lost 6 bases, V lost 5 bases, and 20 bases had no gene match. CDR3 nucleotides: TGTGCCAGCAGCATACTCCAAATTCTAGCGGGGGGGCCCTTAGGCAATGAGCAGTTCTTC. Its protein is CASSILQILAGGPLGNEQFF.

This clone was picked up one time. The chain has TRBV4-3 and TRBJ1-1; the D is unclear. V gave up 0 bases and J gave up 9 bases, with 11 bases separating them. The CDR3 runs 13 residues. CDR1 is LGHNA and CDR2 is YSLEER in the germline V gene. CDR3 nucleotide sequence: TGCGCCAGCAGCCAAGATCGAGATCCTAAAGCTTTCTTT. This gives the protein CASSQDRDPKAFF.

The gene calls are TRBV10-1 and TRBJ2-2; 9 bases match TRBD1. J gave up 7 bases and V 2 bases, and 8 bases lay outside the gene matches. CDR1 and CDR2 from the germline V gene are WNHNN and SYGVQD (reference sequence). The CDR3 has 16 amino acids. Here the CDR3 DNA reads TGCGCCAGCAGTGAGGGGGACAGGGCCTTCGGCGGGGAGCTGTTTTTT. It is translated as CASSEGDRAFGGELFF.

The CDR3 loop is CASSLRTEQNEKLFF. The CDR3 DNA follows: TGCGCCAGCAGCCTTCGGACTGAGCAGAATGAAAAACTGTTTTTT. The V and J genes are TRBV4-1 and TRBJ1-4; D not resolved. This CDR3 is built from 15 residues. The V gene's germline CDR1 is MGHRA and CDR2 YSYEKL. The V and J ends lost 4 bases and 5 bases respectively, with 14 bases between them.

This clone was observed a handful of times. The J gene is TRBJ2-7, the V gene TRBV4-3; 11 bases align to TRBD1. The CDR3 length is 16 residues. The trim removed 0 bases at V and 3 bases at J, leaving 4 bases unmatched. Germline assignment: CDR1 LGHNA and CDR2 YSLEER. Here the CDR3 reads CASSQEMGTGGYEQYF. Here the CDR3 DNA reads TGCGCCAGCAGCCAAGAGATGGGGACAGGGGGCTACGAGCAGTACTTC.

The chain has TRBV15 and TRBJ2-5; D is unclear. The DNA end is more similar to TRBJ2-7, so the J call may be wrong. The CDR3 is made up of 16 amino acids. Germline CDR1 LNHNV, CDR2 YYDKDF (reference sequence). The CDR3 DNA reads as TGTGCCACCAGCAGAGATGAGTGCAACAGTTCCTACGAGCAGTACTTC. This gives the protein CATSRDECNSSYEQYF.

The chain carries TRBV4-3 and TRBJ2-7; 7 nucleotides match TRBD1. Germline assignment: CDR1 LGHNA and CDR2 YSLEER. This CDR3 has 16 residues. V gave up 0 bases and J gave up 1 base; unmatched junction bases: 6. The CDR3 region has the DNA TGCGCCAGCAGCCAAGATCGACAGGGACAATCCTACGAGCAGTACTTC. This gives the protein CASSQDRQGQSYEQYF.

This clone was picked up one time. The V and J genes are TRBV6-5 and TRBJ1-1; no reliable D call. From germline, CDR1 is MNHEY and CDR2 SVGAGI. This CDR3 has 14 amino acids. The V and J ends lost 4 bases and 10 bases respectively, with 19 bases between them. CDR3 bases: TGTGCCAGCAGTTTAGGAGGAGGGAACAACCGAGCTTTCTTT. It is translated as CASSLGGGNNRAFF.

The chain joins TRBV2 to TRBJ2-1, with 12 bases lining up with TRBD2. V dropped 4 bases and J dropped 0; count of bases not matched to a gene: 13. CDR3 size: 20 residues. Germline V gene sequence: CDR1 SNHLY, CDR2 FYNNEI. CDR3 sequence (DNA): TGTGCCAGCAGTGGCATACTAGCGGGGGGTAGAGAAAGCTCCTACAATGAGCAGTTCTTC. Amino acid sequence: CASSGILAGGRESSYNEQFF. Supplemented by reference TRBV2 and TRBJ2-1, the full variable domain reads EPEVTQTPSHQVTQMGQEVILRCVPISNHLYFYWYRQILGQKVEFLVSFYNNEISEKSEIFDDQFSVERPDGSNFTLKIRSTKLEDSAMYFCASSGILAGGRESSYNEQFFGPGTRLTVL.

The chain combines TRBV2 with TRBJ1-5, with 8 bases matching TRBD1. This CDR3 spans 14 amino acids. Germline lookup yields CDR1 SNHLY and CDR2 FYNNEI. V shed 4 bases, J shed 5 bases, and the junction held 4 bases outside the gene matches. The CDR3 protein is CASSGQGQYQPQHF. The CDR3 coding sequence is TGTGCCAGCAGTGGACAGGGGCAATATCAGCCCCAGCATTTT.

This clone appeared a single time. The chain combines TRBV6-6 with TRBJ1-5; unclear D gene. There are 16 residues in the CDR3. Germline V gene data show CDR1 as MNHNY and CDR2 as SVGAGI (reference sequence). V was trimmed by 2 bases and J by 0 bases, leaving 11 bases between them. The CDR3 is CASSYRAENSNQPQHF. Here the CDR3 DNA reads TGTGCCAGCAGTTACAGGGCAGAGAATAGCAATCAGCCCCAGCATTTT.

The chain uses TRBV5-4 and TRBJ1-5; maybe TRBD1 (6 bases). Deletions cut 4 bases from V and 4 bases from J, with 15 bases between. There are 15 residues in the CDR3. CDR1 and CDR2 from the germline V gene are SGHNT and YYREEE (reference sequence). The chain's CDR3 is CASSVVGHSNQPQHF. The CDR3 DNA reads TGTGCCAGCAGCGTGGTGGGACACAGTAATCAGCCCCAGCATTTT.

This clone turned up a few times. The chain carries TRBV6-5 and TRBJ2-3; a weak D match, TRBD1 (6 bases). Trimming pared 6 bases from V and 0 bases from J, leaving 13 bases between. The germline CDR1 and CDR2 sequences are MNHEY and SVGAGI. This CDR3 is 15 amino acids long. CDR3 sequence reads: CASSLGTPSTDTQYF. In nucleotides, the CDR3 is TGTGCCAGCAGCCTCGGGACACCTAGCACAGATACGCAGTATTTT.

With respect to this clone: Other nucleotide sequences in the sample specify the same CDR3. This chain uses TRBV5-1 with TRBJ1-1, with D possibly TRBD1 on 5 matching bases. Trimming left V 5 bases short and J 0 bases short, with 11 bases between. The germline V gene has CDR1 SGHRS and CDR2 YFSETQ. The CDR3 length is 14 residues. The CDR3 loop reads CASSSGHLNTEAFF. Written as DNA, the CDR3 is TGCGCCAGCAGTTCCGGACATCTGAACACTGAAGCTTTCTTT.

The chain is built from TRBV7-9 and TRBJ2-3; D uncertain. Germline V CDR1 and CDR2: SEHNR, FQNEAQ (reference sequence). The CDR3 is made up of 13 amino acids. Between the trimmed V and J ends, which lost 6 bases and 6 bases, there was a span of 13 bases. CDR3 residues: CASRPGLGDTQYF. Written as DNA, the CDR3 is TGTGCCAGCAGACCTGGCTTGGGGGATACGCAGTATTTT.

This sequence joins TRBV27 and TRBJ1-4, with D uncertain. Germline V gives CDR1 MNHEY, CDR2 SMNVEV (reference sequence). This CDR3 spans 14 amino acids. Trimming took 6 bases from V and 3 from J, leaving 11 bases between them. CDR3 DNA sequence: TGTGCCAGCAGCCTATACAGAGCTAATGAAAAACTGTTTTTT. Its translation: CASSLYRANEKLFF.

This chain connects TRBV18 to TRBJ1-1; TRBD1 agrees at 9 bases. V trimming: 3 bases; J trimming: 8 bases; junction bases outside the gene matches: 13. Germline V gene sequence: CDR1 KGHSH, CDR2 LQKENI. The CDR3 spans 16 residues. The CDR3 sequence is CASSPLPGQGRWEAFF. The CDR3 DNA follows: TGTGCCAGCTCACCTCTCCCGGGACAGGGTAGGTGGGAAGCTTTCTTT.

The chain links TRBV6-6 to TRBJ2-5; the D gene is possibly TRBD2 (7 bases). The CDR3 totals 14 residues. The V gene lost 7 bases and the J gene lost 1 base, with 13 bases spanning the gap. Germline CDR1 reads MNHNY; CDR2 reads SVGAGI (reference sequence). The DNA of the CDR3 is TGTGCCAGCAATGGGGGGGCCTTCCAAGAGACCCAGTACTTC. Protein: CASNGGAFQETQYF.